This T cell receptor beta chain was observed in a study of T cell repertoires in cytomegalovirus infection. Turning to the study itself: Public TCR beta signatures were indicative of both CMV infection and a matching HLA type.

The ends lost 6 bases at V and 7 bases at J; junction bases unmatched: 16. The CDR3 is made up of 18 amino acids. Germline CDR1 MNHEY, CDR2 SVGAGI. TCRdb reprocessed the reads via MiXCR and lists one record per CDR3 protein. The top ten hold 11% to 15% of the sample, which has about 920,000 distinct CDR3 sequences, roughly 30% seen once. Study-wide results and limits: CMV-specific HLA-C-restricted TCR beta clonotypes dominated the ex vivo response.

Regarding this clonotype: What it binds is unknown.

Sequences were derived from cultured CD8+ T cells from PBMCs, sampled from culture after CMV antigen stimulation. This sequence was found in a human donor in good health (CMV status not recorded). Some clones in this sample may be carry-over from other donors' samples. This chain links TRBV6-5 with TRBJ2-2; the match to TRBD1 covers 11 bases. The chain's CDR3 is CASSRPGQGAFLGGELFF. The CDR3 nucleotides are TGTGCCAGCAGCCGTCCCGGACAGGGGGCTTTCCTGGGCGGGGAGCTGTTTTTT.